This TCR beta chain came from a study of cytomegalovirus exposure and HLA in healthy donors. About this clone itself: Its specificity is unknown.

Profiling relied on immunoSEQ multiplex PCR, and the TCRdb table lists in-frame clones only, not all of them. The sample holds approximately 200,000 clones, just over 85% seen once. General study points: That first-cohort TCR clusters tended to co-occur in the 120 or so validation repertoires was found in a later analysis. Diagnosis of cytomegalovirus status made by the classifier reportedly showed high specificity and sensitivity.

Trimming pared 4 bases from V and 3 bases from J, leaving 10 bases between. This CDR3 spans 13 amino acids. From germline, CDR1 is SGHDT and CDR2 YYEEEE. From the roughly 120-subject validation cohort, which was separate from the roughly 670-subject first cohort, the donors were drawn. This rearrangement joins TRBV5-6 to TRBJ1-2; no definite D call. The specimen was PBMCs. This clonotype was sampled from a woman aged 18-30 years in good health and CMV-seronegative. The DNA of the CDR3 is TGTGCCAGCAGCCAGAACGGGGACTATGGCTACACCTTC. It codes for CASSQNGDYGYTF.